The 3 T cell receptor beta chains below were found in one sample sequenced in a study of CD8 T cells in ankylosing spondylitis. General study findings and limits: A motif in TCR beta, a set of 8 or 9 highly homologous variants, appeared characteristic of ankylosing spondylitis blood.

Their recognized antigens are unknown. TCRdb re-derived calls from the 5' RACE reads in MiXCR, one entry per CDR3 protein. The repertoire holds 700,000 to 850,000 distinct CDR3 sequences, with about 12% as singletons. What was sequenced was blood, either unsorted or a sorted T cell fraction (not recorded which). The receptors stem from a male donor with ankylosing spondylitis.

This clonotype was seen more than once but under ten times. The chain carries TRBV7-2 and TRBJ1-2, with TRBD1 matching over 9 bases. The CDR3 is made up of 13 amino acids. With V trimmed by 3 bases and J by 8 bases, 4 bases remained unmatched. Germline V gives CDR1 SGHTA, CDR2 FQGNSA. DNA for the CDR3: TGTGCCAGCAGCTTTGACAGGGGGAGCGGCTACACCTTC. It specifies CASSFDRGSGYTF.

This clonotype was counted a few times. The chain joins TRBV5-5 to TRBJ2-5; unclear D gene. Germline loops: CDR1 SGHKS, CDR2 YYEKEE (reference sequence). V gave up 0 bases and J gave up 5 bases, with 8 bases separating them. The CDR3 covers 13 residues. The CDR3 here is CASSLDLFETQYF. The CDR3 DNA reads TGTGCCAGCAGCTTGGACCTATTCGAGACCCAGTACTTC. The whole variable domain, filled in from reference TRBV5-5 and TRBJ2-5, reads DAGVTQSPTHLIKTRGQQVTLRCSPISGHKSVSWYQQVLGQGPQFIFQYYEKEERGRGNFPDRFSARQFPNYSSELNVNALLLGDSALYLCASSLDLFETQYFGPGTRLLVL.

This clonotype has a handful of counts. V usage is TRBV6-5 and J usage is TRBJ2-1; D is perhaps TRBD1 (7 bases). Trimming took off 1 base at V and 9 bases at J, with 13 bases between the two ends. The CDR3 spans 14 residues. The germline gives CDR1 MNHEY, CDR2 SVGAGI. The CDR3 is CASSYFGQEGEQFF. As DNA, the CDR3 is TGTGCCAGCAGTTACTTTGGACAGGAGGGTGAGCAGTTCTTC.